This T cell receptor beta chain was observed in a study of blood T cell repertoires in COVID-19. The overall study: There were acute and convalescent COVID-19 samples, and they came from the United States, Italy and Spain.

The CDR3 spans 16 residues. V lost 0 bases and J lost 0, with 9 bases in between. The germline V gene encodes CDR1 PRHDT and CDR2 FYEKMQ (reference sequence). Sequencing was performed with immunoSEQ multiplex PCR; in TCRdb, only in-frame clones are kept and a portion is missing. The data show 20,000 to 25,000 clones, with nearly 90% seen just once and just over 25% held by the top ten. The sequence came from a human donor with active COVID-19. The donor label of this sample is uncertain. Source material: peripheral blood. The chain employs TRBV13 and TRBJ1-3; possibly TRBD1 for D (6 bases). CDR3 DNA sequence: TGTGCCAGCAGCTTAGGGGCAGGGGCCTCTGGAAACACCATATATTTT. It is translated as CASSLGAGASGNTIYF.